This paragraph covers one T cell receptor (beta chain) sequence. The CDR3 has 16 amino acids. Germline CDR1 reads LNHNV; CDR2 reads YYDKDF (reference sequence). Trimming pared 4 bases from V and 2 bases from J, leaving 17 bases between. The memory T cells were sequenced right after ex vivo isolation, without culture. TCRdb's table, derived via immunoSEQ multiplex PCR, lists solely in-frame clones and lacks some. The data hold around 7,800 clones, with 80% to 85% observed a single time. This sample was taken from a study of CD4 T cell repertoires in COVID-19. Study context: Other coronavirus spike proteins restimulated relabeled CFSE-low cells expanded with IL-2 for 10 days.

The clonotype comes from a human donor who had COVID-19. The sample here was effector memory CD4+ T cells from blood, taken before the COVID-19 pandemic. This chain joins TRBV15 and TRBJ1-2; D might be TRBD1 (6 bases). The CDR3 loop is CATSKTTGSLNYGYTF. The CDR3 DNA is TGTGCCACCAGCAAAACGACAGGATCTTTGAACTATGGCTACACCTTC.